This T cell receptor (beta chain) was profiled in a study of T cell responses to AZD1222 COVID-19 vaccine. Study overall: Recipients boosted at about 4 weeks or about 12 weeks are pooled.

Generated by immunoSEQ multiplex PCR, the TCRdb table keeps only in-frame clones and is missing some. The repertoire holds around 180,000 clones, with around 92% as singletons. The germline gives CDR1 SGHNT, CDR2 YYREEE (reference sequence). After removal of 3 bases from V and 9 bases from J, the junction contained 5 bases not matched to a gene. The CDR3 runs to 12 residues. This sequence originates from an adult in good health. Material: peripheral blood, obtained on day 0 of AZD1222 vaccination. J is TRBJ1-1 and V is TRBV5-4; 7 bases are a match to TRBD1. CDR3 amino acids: CASSSETGQAFF. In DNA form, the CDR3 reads TGTGCCAGCAGCTCGGAGACAGGGCAAGCTTTCTTT.